This TCR beta chain derives from a study of T cell responses to AZD1222 COVID-19 vaccine. Across the study: Some second doses came at about 4 weeks and others at about 12 weeks; these were pooled. Study-wide results and limits: When two AZD1222 doses had been given, Spike-specific TCR breadth and depth rose. At 160-218 and 743-854, vaccine-associated CD4 TCRs were dominant, and they spanned spike. Mostly white British, mostly female donors; authors suggested clonal diversity may be underestimated.

With regard to this clone: Its antigen remains unknown.

In germline, CDR1 is SGDLS, CDR2 YYNGEE. With 3 bases removed from V and 2 bases from J, the gap between germline ends came to 12 bases. The CDR3 sequence is 15 residues long. Profiling relied on immunoSEQ multiplex PCR, and the TCRdb table lists in-frame clones only, not all of them. The sample carries about 140,000 clones, 90% recorded once. The genes are TRBV9 and TRBJ2-1; D gene uncertain. This clonotype was obtained from an adult in good health. Source: peripheral blood, taken on day 0 of AZD1222 vaccination. CDR3 region: CASSAADLAYNEQFF. For the CDR3, the DNA is TGTGCCAGCAGCGCCGCCGACCTCGCCTACAATGAGCAGTTCTTC.